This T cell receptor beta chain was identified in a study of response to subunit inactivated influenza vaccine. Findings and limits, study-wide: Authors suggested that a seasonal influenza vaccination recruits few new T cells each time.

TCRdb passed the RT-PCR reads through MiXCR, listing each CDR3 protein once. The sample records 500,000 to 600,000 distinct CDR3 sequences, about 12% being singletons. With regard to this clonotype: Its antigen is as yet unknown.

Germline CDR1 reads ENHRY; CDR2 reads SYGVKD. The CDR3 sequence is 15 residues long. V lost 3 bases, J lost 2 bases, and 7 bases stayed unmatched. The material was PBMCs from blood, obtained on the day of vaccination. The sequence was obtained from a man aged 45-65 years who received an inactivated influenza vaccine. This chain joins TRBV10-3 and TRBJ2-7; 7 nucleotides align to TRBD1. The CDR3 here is CAISEQGGKAYEQYF. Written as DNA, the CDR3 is TGTGCCATCAGTGAACAAGGGGGCAAAGCCTACGAGCAGTACTTC.